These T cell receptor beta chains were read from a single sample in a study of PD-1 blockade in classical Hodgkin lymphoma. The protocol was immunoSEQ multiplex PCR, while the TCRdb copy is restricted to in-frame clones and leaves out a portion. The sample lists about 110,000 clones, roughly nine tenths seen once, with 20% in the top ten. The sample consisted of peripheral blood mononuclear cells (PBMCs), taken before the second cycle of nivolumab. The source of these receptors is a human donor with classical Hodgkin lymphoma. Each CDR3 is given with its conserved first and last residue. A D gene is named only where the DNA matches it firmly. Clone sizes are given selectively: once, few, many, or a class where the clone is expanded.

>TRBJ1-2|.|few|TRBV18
CASSPGVIRGAEGYTF
TGTGCCAGCTCGCCGGGAGTCATCCGGGGGGCTGAAGGCTACACCTTC
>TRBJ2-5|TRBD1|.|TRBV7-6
CASSPGTEETQYF
TGTGCCAGCAGCCCCGGGACAGAAGAGACCCAGTACTTC
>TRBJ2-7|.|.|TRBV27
CASSRNPMPIRGETYEQYF
TGTGCCAGCAGCAGGAACCCGATGCCGATTAGGGGAGAAACCTACGAGCAGTACTTC
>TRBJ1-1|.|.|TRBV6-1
CASSPLLRPATEAFF
TGTGCCAGCAGCCCTTTACTCCGCCCGGCCACTGAAGCTTTCTTT
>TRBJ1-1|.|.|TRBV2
CASSVSFIGGMNTEAFF
TGTGCCAGCAGTGTAAGTTTCATCGGGGGTATGAACACTGAAGCTTTCTTT
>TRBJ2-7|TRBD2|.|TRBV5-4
CASSHGHSGSYEQYF
TGTGCCAGCAGCCATGGCCATAGCGGGAGCTACGAGCAGTACTTC
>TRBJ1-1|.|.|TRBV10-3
CAISTGSSTEAFF
TGTGCCATCAGTACAGGGAGCAGCACTGAAGCTTTCTTT
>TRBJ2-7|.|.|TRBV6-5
CASSSLDSYEQYF
TGTGCCAGCAGTAGTCTAGATTCCTACGAGCAGTACTTC
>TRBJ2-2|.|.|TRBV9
CASSPQLASGTYNTGELFF
TGTGCCAGCAGCCCTCAGCTTGCGTCCGGGACATATAACACCGGGGAGCTGTTTTTT
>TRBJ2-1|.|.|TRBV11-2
CASSSTWDGNEQFF
TGTGCCAGCAGCTCGACCTGGGACGGGAATGAGCAGTTCTTC
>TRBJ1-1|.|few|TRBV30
CAWRRGTEAFF
TGTGCCTGGAGGCGGGGCACTGAAGCTTTCTTT
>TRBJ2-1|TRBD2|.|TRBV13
CASRLSGNAYNEQFF
TGTGCCAGCAGACTTAGCGGGAACGCCTACAATGAGCAGTTCTTC
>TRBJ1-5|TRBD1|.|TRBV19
CASSRRQGWGNQPQHF
TGTGCCAGTAGTAGGCGACAGGGCTGGGGCAATCAGCCCCAGCATTTT